This is a list of T cell receptor beta chains from one sample in a study of OX40 agonist ivuxolimab in advanced cancers. Assay: immunoSEQ multiplex PCR; the TCRdb copy retains only in-frame clones and omits some. Of roughly 79,000 clones in the sample, 70% to 90% were seen once. Material: CD4+ or CD8+ T cells sorted from blood, obtained in a trial of the OX40 agonist ivuxolimab. Receptor source: an adult with an advanced solid tumor such as melanoma, head and neck, liver or kidney cancer. Each CDR3 is given with its conserved first and last residue. The D gene is left open where the match is weak. The size entry is marked missing in some rows and otherwise reads once, few, many or a size class.

TRBJ2-7 | TRBV6-6 | NA | NA | CASSYGGQSYEQYF | TGTGCCAGCAGTTACGGGGGACAAAGCTACGAGCAGTACTTC
TRBJ2-4 | TRBV4-1 | TRBD2 | few | CASSQETVGLAGAGAKNIQYF | TGCGCCAGCAGCCAAGAAACCGTGGGACTAGCGGGAGCGGGGGCCAAAAACATTCAGTACTTC
TRBJ2-1 | TRBV11-3 | NA | NA | CASSLGVTQANEQFF | TGTGCCAGCAGCTTAGGCGTTACCCAAGCCAATGAGCAGTTCTTC
TRBJ2-6 | TRBV6-1 | TRBD1 | NA | CASSVGTGPSGANVLTF | TGTGCCAGCAGTGTCGGGACAGGACCCTCTGGGGCCAACGTCCTGACTTTC
TRBJ2-7 | TRBV6-5 | NA | NA | CASSRPGPLRSEQYF | TGTGCCAGCAGTAGACCGGGTCCACTGAGGTCCGAGCAGTACTTC
TRBJ1-5 | TRBV5-8 | NA | NA | CASSRGSYSNQPQHF | TGTGCCAGCTCCCGGGGGTCGTATAGCAATCAGCCCCAGCATTTT
TRBJ2-7 | TRBV6-1 | NA | NA | CASSESIYEQYF | TGTGCCAGCAGTGAATCTATCTACGAGCAGTACTTC
TRBJ1-1 | TRBV6-1 | TRBD1 | once | CASSGYRGEAFF | TGTGCCAGCAGTGGGTACAGGGGTGAAGCTTTCTTT
TRBJ2-1 | TRBV19 | TRBD2 | NA | CASSIVASGGDNEQFF | TGTGCCAGTAGTATAGTCGCTAGCGGGGGGGACAATGAGCAGTTCTTC
TRBJ2-3 | TRBV6-1 | NA | NA | CASRDRRAWADTQYF | TGTGCCAGCAGAGATCGGAGGGCATGGGCAGATACGCAGTATTTT